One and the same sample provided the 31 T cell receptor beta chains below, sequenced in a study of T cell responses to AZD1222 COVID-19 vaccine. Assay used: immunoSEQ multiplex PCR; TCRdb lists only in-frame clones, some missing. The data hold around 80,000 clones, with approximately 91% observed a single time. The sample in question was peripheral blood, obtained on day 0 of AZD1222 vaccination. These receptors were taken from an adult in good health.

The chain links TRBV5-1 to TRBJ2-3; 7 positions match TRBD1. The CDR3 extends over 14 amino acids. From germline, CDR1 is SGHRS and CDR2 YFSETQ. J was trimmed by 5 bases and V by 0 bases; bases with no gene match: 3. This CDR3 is CASSLGQGIDTQYF. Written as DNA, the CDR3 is TGCGCCAGCAGCTTGGGACAGGGAATAGATACGCAGTATTTT. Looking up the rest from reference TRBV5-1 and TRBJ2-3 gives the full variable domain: KAGVTQTPRYLIKTRGQQVTLSCSPISGHRSVSWYQQTPGQGLQFLFEYFSETQRNKGNFPGRFSGRQFSNSRSEMNVSTLELGDSALYLCASSLGQGIDTQYFGPGTRLTVL.

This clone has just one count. The CDR3 nucleotides read TGTGCCAGCAGCTTGGTTACCCGGAATTCACCCCTCCACTTT. Translation: CASSLVTRNSPLHF. The chain carries TRBV5-6 and TRBJ1-6; D not certain. Trimming left V 0 bases short and J 7 bases short, with 8 bases between. The V gene's germline CDR1 is SGHDT and CDR2 YYEEEE. CDR3 length: 14 amino acids.

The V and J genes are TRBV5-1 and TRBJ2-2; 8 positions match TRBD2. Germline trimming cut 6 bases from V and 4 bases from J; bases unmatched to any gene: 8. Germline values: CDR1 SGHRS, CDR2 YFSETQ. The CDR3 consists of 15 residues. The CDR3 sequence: CASTLGGAGTGELFF. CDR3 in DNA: TGCGCCAGCACCCTCGGGGGGGCCGGCACCGGGGAGCTGTTTTTT. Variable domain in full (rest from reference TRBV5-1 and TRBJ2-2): KAGVTQTPRYLIKTRGQQVTLSCSPISGHRSVSWYQQTPGQGLQFLFEYFSETQRNKGNFPGRFSGRQFSNSRSEMNVSTLELGDSALYLCASTLGGAGTGELFFGEGSRLTVL.

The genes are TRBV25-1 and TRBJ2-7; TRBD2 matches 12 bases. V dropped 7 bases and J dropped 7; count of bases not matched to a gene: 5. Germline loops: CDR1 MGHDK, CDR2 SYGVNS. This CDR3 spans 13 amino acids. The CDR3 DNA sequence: TGTGCCAGCAAAGGACTAGCGGGGACGGAGCAGTACTTC. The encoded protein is CASKGLAGTEQYF.

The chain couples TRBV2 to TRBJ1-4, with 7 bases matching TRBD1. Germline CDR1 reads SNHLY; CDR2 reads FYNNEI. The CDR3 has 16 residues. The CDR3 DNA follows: TGTGTCACAGCAGGGGGGGCGGGCCGACTCAATGAAAAACTGTTTTTT. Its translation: CVTAGGAGRLNEKLFF. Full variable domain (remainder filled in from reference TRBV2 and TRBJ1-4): EPEVTQTPSHQVTQMGQEVILRCVPISNHLYFYWYRQILGQKVEFLVSFYNNEISEKSEIFDDQFSVERPDGSNFTLKIRSTKLEDSAMYFCVTAGGAGRLNEKLFFGSGTQLSVL.

CDR3 amino acids: CAWNLQGNEQFF. CDR3 in DNA: TGTGCCTGGAACCTACAGGGAAATGAGCAGTTCTTC. J is TRBJ2-1 and V is TRBV30; maybe TRBD1 (6 bases). V lost 4 bases to trimming and J lost 7 bases, with 11 bases between them. This CDR3 contains 12 residues. The germline gives CDR1 GTSNPN, CDR2 SVGIG (reference sequence).

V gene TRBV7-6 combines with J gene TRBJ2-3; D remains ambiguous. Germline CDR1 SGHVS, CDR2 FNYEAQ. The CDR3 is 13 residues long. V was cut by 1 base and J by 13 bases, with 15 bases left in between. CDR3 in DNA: TGTGCCAGCAGCTTAGGGCTCGATAGAATAAAGTATTTT. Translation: CASSLGLDRIKYF.

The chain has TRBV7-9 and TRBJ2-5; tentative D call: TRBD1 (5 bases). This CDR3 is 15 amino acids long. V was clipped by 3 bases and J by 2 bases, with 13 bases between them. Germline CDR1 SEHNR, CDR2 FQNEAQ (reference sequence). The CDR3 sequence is CASSLGFQGQETQYF. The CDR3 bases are TGTGCCAGCAGCTTGGGATTCCAGGGACAAGAGACCCAGTACTTC.

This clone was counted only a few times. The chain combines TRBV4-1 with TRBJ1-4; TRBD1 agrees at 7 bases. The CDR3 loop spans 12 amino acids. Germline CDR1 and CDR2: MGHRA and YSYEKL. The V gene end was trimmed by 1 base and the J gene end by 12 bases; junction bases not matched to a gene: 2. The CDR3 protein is CASSQAGGQLFF. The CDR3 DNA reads TGCGCCAGCAGCCAAGCAGGGGGACAACTGTTTTTT.

The CDR3 region is CASSFLEKANVLTF. CDR3 in DNA: TGTGCCAGCAGCTTCCTCGAAAAGGCCAACGTCCTGACTTTC. The chain carries TRBV7-9 and TRBJ2-6, with unresolved D. The V end was cut by 3 bases, the J end by 6 bases, with 9 bases between. The CDR3 spans 14 residues. Germline-derived CDR1 and CDR2 are SEHNR and FQNEAQ (reference sequence).

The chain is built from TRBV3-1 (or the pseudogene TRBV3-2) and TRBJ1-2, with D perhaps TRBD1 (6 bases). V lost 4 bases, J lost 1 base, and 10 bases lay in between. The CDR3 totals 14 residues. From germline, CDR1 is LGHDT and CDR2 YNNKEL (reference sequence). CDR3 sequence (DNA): TGTGCCAGCAGCCGGACAGCCTTTAACTATGGCTACACCTTC. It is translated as CASSRTAFNYGYTF.

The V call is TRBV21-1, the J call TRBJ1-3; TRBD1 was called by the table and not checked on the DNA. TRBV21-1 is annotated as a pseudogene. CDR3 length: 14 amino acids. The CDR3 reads CASSRQGKENTIYF. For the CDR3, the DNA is TGTGCCAGCAGCAGACAGGGAAAGGAAAACACCATATATTTT.

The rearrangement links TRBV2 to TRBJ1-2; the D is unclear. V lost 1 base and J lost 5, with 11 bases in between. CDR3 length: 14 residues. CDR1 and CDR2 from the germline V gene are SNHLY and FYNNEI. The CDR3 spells CASSEVTGRYGYTF. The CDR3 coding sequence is TGTGCCAGCAGTGAAGTGACGGGGAGGTATGGCTACACCTTC.

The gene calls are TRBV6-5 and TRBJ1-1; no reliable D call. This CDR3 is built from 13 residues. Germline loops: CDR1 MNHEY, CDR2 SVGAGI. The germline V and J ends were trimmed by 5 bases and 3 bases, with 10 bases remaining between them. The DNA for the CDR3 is TGTGCCAGCAGTCCTCAAGGGTACACTGAAGCTTTCTTT. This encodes CASSPQGYTEAFF.

CDR3 nucleotides: TGTGCCAGCAGTCCGTCCCCAGGGGGGGGCACTGAAGCTTTCTTT. It encodes CASSPSPGGGTEAFF. The J gene is TRBJ1-1, the V gene TRBV28, with 7 bases that match TRBD1. From germline, CDR1 is MDHEN and CDR2 SYDVKM. J was trimmed by 4 bases and V by 5 bases; bases with no gene match: 10. CDR3 length: 15 residues.

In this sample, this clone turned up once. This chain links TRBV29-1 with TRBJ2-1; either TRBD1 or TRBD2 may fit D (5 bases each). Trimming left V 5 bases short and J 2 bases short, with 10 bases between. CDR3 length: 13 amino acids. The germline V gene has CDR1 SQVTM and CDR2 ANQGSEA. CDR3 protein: CSVRDPAYNEQFF. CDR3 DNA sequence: TGCAGCGTTCGGGACCCCGCCTACAATGAGCAGTTCTTC.

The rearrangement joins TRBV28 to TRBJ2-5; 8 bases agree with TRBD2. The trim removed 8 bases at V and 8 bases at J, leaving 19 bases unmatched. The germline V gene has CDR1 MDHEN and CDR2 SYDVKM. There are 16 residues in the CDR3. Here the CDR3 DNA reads TGTGCCAGCCGACTCCCTCTGGCGGGGGGAGCGGAAACCCAGTACTTC. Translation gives CASRLPLAGGAETQYF.

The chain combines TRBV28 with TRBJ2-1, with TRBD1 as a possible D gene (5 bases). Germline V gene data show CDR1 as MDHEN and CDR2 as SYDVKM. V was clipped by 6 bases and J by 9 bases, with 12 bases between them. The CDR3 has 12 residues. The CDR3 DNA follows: TGTGCCAGCAGACTATCAGGGTCTGAGCAGTTCTTC. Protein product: CASRLSGSEQFF.

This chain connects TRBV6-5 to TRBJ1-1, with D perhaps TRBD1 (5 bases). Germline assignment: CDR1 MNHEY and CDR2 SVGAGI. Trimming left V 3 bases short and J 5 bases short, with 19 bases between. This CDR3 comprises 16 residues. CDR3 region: CASSYSSARARTEAFF. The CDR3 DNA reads TGTGCCAGCAGTTATAGCTCGGCCAGGGCTAGGACTGAAGCTTTCTTT.

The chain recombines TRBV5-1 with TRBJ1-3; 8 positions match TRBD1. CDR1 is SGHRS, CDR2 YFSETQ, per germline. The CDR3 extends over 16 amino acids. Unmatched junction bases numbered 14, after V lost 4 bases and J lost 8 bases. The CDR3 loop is CASSLLPTGAGDTIYF. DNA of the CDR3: TGCGCCAGCAGCCTTCTGCCGACAGGGGCTGGGGACACCATATATTTT.

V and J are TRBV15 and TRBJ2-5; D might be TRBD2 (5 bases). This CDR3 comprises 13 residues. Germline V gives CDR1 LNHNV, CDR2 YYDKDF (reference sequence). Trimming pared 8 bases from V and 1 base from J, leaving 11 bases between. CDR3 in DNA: TGTGCCACCGCAAGCGGCCTCCAAGAGACCCAGTACTTC. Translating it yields CATASGLQETQYF.

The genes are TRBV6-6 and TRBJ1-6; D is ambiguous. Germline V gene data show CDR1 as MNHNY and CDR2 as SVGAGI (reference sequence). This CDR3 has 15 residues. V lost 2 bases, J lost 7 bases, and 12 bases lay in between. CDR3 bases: TGTGCCAGCAGTTACGCCCCCTCCGGAAATTCACCCCTCCACTTT. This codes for CASSYAPSGNSPLHF.

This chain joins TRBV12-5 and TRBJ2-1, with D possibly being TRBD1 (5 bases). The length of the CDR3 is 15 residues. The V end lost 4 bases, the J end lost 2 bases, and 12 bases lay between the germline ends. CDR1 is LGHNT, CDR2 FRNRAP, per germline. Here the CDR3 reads CASGSDKRPYNEQFF. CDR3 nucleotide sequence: TGTGCTAGTGGTTCGGACAAGCGCCCCTACAATGAGCAGTTCTTC. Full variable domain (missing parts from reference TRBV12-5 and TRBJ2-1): DARVTQTPRHKVTEMGQEVTMRCQPILGHNTVFWYRQTMMQGLELLAYFRNRAPLDDSGMPKDRFSAEMPDATLATLKIQPSEPRDSAVYFCASGSDKRPYNEQFFGPGTRLTVL.

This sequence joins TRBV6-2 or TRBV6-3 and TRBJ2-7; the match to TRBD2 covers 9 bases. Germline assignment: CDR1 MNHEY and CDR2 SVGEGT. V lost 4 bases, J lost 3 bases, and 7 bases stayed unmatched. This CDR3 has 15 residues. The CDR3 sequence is CASSWEREALYEQYF. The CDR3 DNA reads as TGTGCCAGCAGTTGGGAGCGGGAGGCCCTCTACGAGCAGTACTTC.

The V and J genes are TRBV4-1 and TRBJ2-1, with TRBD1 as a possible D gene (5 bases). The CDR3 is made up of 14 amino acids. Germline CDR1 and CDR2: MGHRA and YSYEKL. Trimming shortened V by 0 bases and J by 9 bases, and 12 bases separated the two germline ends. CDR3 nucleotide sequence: TGCGCCAGCAGCCAAGATATTAGCAGGGCTGAGCAGTTCTTC. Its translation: CASSQDISRAEQFF.

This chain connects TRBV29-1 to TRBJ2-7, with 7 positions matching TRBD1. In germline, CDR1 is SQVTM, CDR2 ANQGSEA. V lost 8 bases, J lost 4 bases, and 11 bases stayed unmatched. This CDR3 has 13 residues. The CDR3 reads CSPNEGARYEQYV. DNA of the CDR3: TGCAGCCCAAACGAGGGGGCGCGGTACGAGCAGTACGTC.

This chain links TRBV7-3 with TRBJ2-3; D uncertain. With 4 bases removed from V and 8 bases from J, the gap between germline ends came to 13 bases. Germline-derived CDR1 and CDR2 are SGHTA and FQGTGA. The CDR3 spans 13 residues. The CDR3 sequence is CASSYGPEGTQYF. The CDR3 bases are TGTGCCAGCAGCTACGGCCCTGAAGGTACGCAGTATTTT.

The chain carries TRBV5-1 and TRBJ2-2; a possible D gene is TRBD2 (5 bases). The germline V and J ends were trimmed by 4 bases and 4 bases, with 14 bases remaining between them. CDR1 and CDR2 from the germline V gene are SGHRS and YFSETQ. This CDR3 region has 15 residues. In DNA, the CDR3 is TGCGCCAGCAGCCCCGGGGAGAGGGTCACCGGGGAGCTGTTTTTT. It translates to CASSPGERVTGELFF. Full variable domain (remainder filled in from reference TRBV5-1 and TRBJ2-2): KAGVTQTPRYLIKTRGQQVTLSCSPISGHRSVSWYQQTPGQGLQFLFEYFSETQRNKGNFPGRFSGRQFSNSRSEMNVSTLELGDSALYLCASSPGERVTGELFFGEGSRLTVL.

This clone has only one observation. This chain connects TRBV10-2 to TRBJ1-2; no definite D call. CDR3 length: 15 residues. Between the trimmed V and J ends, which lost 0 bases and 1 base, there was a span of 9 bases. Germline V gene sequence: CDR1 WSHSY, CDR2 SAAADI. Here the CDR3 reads CASSESGTLNYGYTF. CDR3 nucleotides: TGCGCCAGCAGTGAGTCGGGCACCCTTAACTATGGCTACACCTTC.

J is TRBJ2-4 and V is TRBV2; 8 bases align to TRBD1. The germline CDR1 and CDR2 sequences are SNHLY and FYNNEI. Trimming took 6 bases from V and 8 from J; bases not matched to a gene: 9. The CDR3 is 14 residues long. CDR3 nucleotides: TGTGCCAGCAGCCCCGGACAGGGACGGGACATTCAGTACTTC. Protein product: CASSPGQGRDIQYF.

The CDR3 DNA reads as TGCGCCAGCAGCCCGGGAGGGTTGGCCACCGGGGAGCTGTTTTTT. Translation gives CASSPGGLATGELFF. The V gene is TRBV5-1, the J gene TRBJ2-2, with TRBD2 matching over 8 bases. Looked up from germline, CDR1 is SGHRS and CDR2 is YFSETQ. V lost 4 bases and J lost 4; bases outside the gene matches: 6. The CDR3 runs to 15 residues.